This TCR beta chain was captured in a study of CD8 T cells in ankylosing spondylitis. Study findings and constraints: From matched ankylosing spondylitis synovial fluid, disease-linked clones were reportedly recovered at significantly enriched levels. Within ankylosing spondylitis blood, a TCR beta motif made up of several highly homologous variants appeared to be characteristic.

Using quantitative 5'-RACE with molecular barcodes, the authors made TCR beta libraries. TCRdb re-called the 5' RACE reads through MiXCR, storing one row per CDR3 protein. The top ten clones hold 16% of a sample with approximately 200,000 distinct CDR3 sequences, 9.5% to 15% of them seen once. The CDR3 runs 15 residues. Trimming removed 6 bases from V and 3 bases from J, with 16 bases in between. Germline assignment: CDR1 SEHNR and CDR2 FQNEAQ (reference sequence). As for this clonotype: No antigen is known for it.

This receptor was taken from a male donor with ankylosing spondylitis or in good health (not recorded which). V gene TRBV7-9 combines with J gene TRBJ2-3; D call uncertain. What was sequenced was blood, either unsorted or a sorted T cell fraction (not recorded which). CDR3 sequence (DNA): TGTGCCAGCAGGGATCGGGTGGGGAAGACAGATACGCAGTATTTT. This sequence encodes CASRDRVGKTDTQYF. Full variable domain (outside the CDR3, taken from reference TRBV7-9 and TRBJ2-3): DTGVSQNPRHKITKRGQNVTFRCDPISEHNRLYWYRQTLGQGPEFLTYFQNEAQLEKSRLLSDRFSAERPKGSFSTLEIQRTEQGDSAMYLCASRDRVGKTDTQYFGPGTRLTVL.